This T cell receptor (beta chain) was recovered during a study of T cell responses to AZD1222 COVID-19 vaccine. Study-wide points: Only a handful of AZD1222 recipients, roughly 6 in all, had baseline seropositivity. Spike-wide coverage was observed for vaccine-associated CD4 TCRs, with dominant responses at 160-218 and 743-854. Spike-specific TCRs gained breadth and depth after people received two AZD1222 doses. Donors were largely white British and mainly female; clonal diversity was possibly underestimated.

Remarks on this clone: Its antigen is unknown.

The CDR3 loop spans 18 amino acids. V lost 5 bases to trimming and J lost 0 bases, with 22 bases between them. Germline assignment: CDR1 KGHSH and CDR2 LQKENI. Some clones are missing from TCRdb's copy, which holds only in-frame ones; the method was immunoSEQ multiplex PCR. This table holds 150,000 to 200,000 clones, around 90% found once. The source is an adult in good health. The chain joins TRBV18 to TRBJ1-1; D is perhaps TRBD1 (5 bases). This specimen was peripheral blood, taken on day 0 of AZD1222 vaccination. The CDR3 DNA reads TGTGCCAGCTCATTCATAGTGGAGGTAGGGACCTTGAACACTGAAGCTTTCTTT. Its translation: CASSFIVEVGTLNTEAFF. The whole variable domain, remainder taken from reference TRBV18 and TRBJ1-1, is NAGVMQNPRHLVRRRGQEARLRCSPMKGHSHVYWYRQLPEEGLKFMVYLQKENIIDESGMPKERFSAEFPKEGPSILRIQQVVRGDSAAYFCASSFIVEVGTLNTEAFFGQGTRLTVV.